One sample yielded the 24 T cell receptor beta chains listed below, sequenced in a study of early T cells in non-severe SARS-CoV-2 infection. TCRdb called the 5' RACE reads again in MiXCR, with one record for every CDR3 protein. The top ten clones hold about 4% of a sample with tens of thousands of distinct CDR3 sequences, over 6.5% of them seen once. Material for sequencing was whole blood. The receptors stem from an adult who was a healthcare worker with PCR-confirmed SARS-CoV-2 infection or an uninfected control (not recorded which).

This clonotype was seen repeatedly, ten times or more. The chain is built from TRBV7-9 and TRBJ1-6; maybe TRBD1 (5 bases). Trimming took 2 bases from V and 7 from J, leaving 12 bases between them. The CDR3 consists of 15 residues. Germline values: CDR1 SEHNR, CDR2 FQNEAQ (reference sequence). CDR3 in amino acids: CASSLRGQENSPLHF. CDR3 DNA sequence: TGTGCCAGCAGCTTACGGGGCCAGGAAAATTCACCCCTCCACTTT.

This clonotype was counted ten times or more. The chain carries TRBV28 and TRBJ1-1; D ambiguous. In germline, CDR1 is MDHEN, CDR2 SYDVKM. The CDR3 loop spans 15 amino acids. V gave up 5 bases and J gave up 4 bases, with 17 bases separating them. CDR3 loop: CASSAHGGLSTEAFF. The DNA for the CDR3 is TGTGCCAGCAGTGCCCATGGAGGGTTGAGCACTGAAGCTTTCTTT.

This clonotype was recorded at least ten times. This rearrangement joins TRBV30 to TRBJ1-1, with D possibly being TRBD1 (5 bases). This CDR3 is 14 amino acids long. CDR1 GTSNPN and CDR2 SVGIG come from the germline V gene (reference sequence). The ends were cut back, 4 bases at V and 0 bases at J, with 12 bases in the middle. The CDR3 bases are TGTGCCTGGACCTGGGGACGGATGAACACTGAAGCTTTCTTT. Protein: CAWTWGRMNTEAFF.

This clonotype was counted many times. The V and J genes are TRBV19 and TRBJ2-1, with 7 bases aligning to TRBD2. The V segment lost 3 bases and the J segment 2 bases; nucleotides outside the gene matches: 4. In germline, CDR1 is LNHDA, CDR2 SQIVND (reference sequence). The CDR3 has 15 residues. The CDR3 coding sequence is TGTGCCAGTAGTATGCAAGCGGGACCCTACAATGAGCAGTTCTTC. Amino acid sequence: CASSMQAGPYNEQFF.

This clonotype has at least ten counts. The J gene is TRBJ1-5, the V gene TRBV27, with unresolved D. Between the trimmed V and J ends, which lost 2 bases and 0 bases, there was a span of 2 bases. Germline V CDR1 and CDR2: MNHEY, SMNVEV (reference sequence). The CDR3 contains 13 residues. In DNA form, the CDR3 reads TGTGCCAGCAGTTTAAGTAGCAATCAGCCCCAGCATTTT. Translation gives CASSLSSNQPQHF.

Many counts were recorded for this clonotype. CDR3 in amino acids: CASSLLLEGHNEQFF. The CDR3 nucleotides read TGTGCCAGCAGCTTACTGCTTGAGGGACACAATGAGCAGTTCTTC. The J gene is TRBJ2-1, the V gene TRBV11-2; D possibly uses TRBD1 or TRBD2 (5 bases each). The V end was cut by 2 bases, the J end by 5 bases, with 13 bases between. CDR1 is SGHAT, CDR2 FQNNGV, per germline. The CDR3 has 15 amino acids.

In this sample, this clonotype turned up many times. This sequence joins TRBV19 and TRBJ2-4, with a weak D call TRBD2 (8 bases). Germline values: CDR1 LNHDA, CDR2 SQIVND (reference sequence). CDR3 length: 15 amino acids. Trimming removed 5 bases at V and 5 bases at J, with 16 bases between. The CDR3 nucleotides read TGTGCCAGTAGTCCCGCGGGGGGACAGCAAAACATTCAGTACTTC. This gives the protein CASSPAGGQQNIQYF.

This clonotype occurred many times. J is TRBJ2-1 and V is TRBV27; D remains ambiguous. The V and J ends lost 7 bases and 8 bases respectively, with 21 bases between them. The CDR3 is made up of 15 amino acids. Germline-derived CDR1 and CDR2 are MNHEY and SMNVEV (reference sequence). The CDR3 DNA reads TGTGCCAGCACCCCTCTCCGCAACATCGTCGATGAGCAGTTCTTC. This gives the protein CASTPLRNIVDEQFF.

J is TRBJ1-5 and V is TRBV28, with D perhaps matching TRBD1 (5 bases). From germline, CDR1 is MDHEN and CDR2 SYDVKM. V lost 2 bases to trimming and J lost 2 bases, with 13 bases between them. This CDR3 region has 16 residues. In DNA, the CDR3 is TGTGCCAGCAGTTTAGTCCTGGGGGATGGCAATCAGCCCCAGCATTTT. Its protein product is CASSLVLGDGNQPQHF.

At least ten counts were recorded for this clonotype. The J gene is TRBJ2-7, the V gene TRBV18, with D perhaps being TRBD1 or TRBD2 (5 bases each). Germline CDR1 KGHSH, CDR2 LQKENI. Trimming left V 4 bases short and J 0 bases short, with 13 bases between. The CDR3 extends over 15 amino acids. For the CDR3, the DNA is TGTGCCAGCTCACGGGGACGGGGTAGCTCCTACGAGCAGTACTTC. Amino acids: CASSRGRGSSYEQYF.

This clonotype has just a few counts. The chain is built from TRBV3-1 and TRBJ2-5; 9 bases map to TRBD1. This CDR3 has 14 amino acids. The trim removed 4 bases at V and 1 base at J, leaving 1 base unmatched. Germline V gives CDR1 LGHDT, CDR2 YNNKEL (reference sequence). CDR3: CASSLDRGQETQYF. CDR3 coding DNA: TGTGCCAGCAGCCTGGACAGGGGCCAAGAGACCCAGTACTTC.

This clonotype has at least ten counts. The genes are TRBV12-3 or TRBV12-4 and TRBJ1-2; D is unclear. The CDR3 sequence is 13 residues long. V shed 1 base and J shed 5 bases, with 8 bases lying between them. CDR3 region: CASSLEQEYGYTF. Written as DNA, the CDR3 is TGTGCCAGCAGTTTAGAGCAAGAGTATGGCTACACCTTC.

This clonotype has ten or more counts. The V call is TRBV14, the J call TRBJ2-7; D gene uncertain. The CDR3 runs to 13 residues. The V and J ends lost 1 base and 3 bases respectively, with 7 bases between them. In germline, CDR1 is SGHDN, CDR2 FVKESK. CDR3 loop: CASSQGNYYEQYF. The CDR3 DNA sequence: TGTGCCAGCAGCCAAGGCAACTACTACGAGCAGTACTTC.

This clonotype has ten or more counts. The chain carries TRBV4-1 and TRBJ2-2; tentative D call: TRBD2 (6 bases). The V end was cut by 3 bases, the J end by 7 bases, with 15 bases between. The germline gives CDR1 MGHRA, CDR2 YSYEKL. The CDR3 totals 15 residues. This CDR3 is CASSQAPSVVGELFF. The CDR3 DNA reads TGCGCCAGCAGCCAGGCCCCTAGCGTAGTCGGGGAGCTGTTTTTT.

Comments on this clonotype: This may come from a read error, since a much larger clone is one base off. This CDR3 reads CASSRSGRHTGELFF. The CDR3 coding sequence is TGTGCCAGCAGTCGCTCAGGACGGCATACCGGGGAGCTGTTTTTT. The chain couples TRBV7-8 to TRBJ2-2; D call uncertain. Germline CDR1 is SGHVS and CDR2 is FQNEAQ. The CDR3 runs to 15 residues. Trimming removed 6 bases from V and 5 bases from J, with 16 bases in between.

This clonotype came up many times. This sequence joins TRBV7-9 and TRBJ2-7; D gene unclear. Germline CDR1 is SEHNR and CDR2 is FQNEAQ (reference sequence). This CDR3 has 11 amino acids. V was trimmed by 3 bases and J by 6 bases, leaving 6 bases between them. CDR3 in amino acids: CASSLGPEQYF. In DNA, the CDR3 is TGTGCCAGCAGCTTGGGCCCCGAGCAGTACTTC.

This clonotype occurred many times. The chain links TRBV5-4 to TRBJ2-1; TRBD1 or TRBD2 may be the D gene (8 bases each). V was clipped by 6 bases and J by 8 bases, with 15 bases between them. The V gene's germline CDR1 is SGHNT and CDR2 YYREEE (reference sequence). The CDR3 is 13 amino acids. CDR3 coding DNA: TGTGCCAGCATAGCGGGACAGGAGGATGAGCAGTTCTTC. Protein: CASIAGQEDEQFF.

This clonotype was observed a handful of times. The chain is built from TRBV5-1 and TRBJ2-5, with 7 bases that match TRBD2. CDR1 is SGHRS, CDR2 YFSETQ, per germline. CDR3 length: 17 amino acids. The J segment lost 1 base and the V segment lost 0 bases, leaving 9 bases of the junction unmatched. Here the CDR3 reads CASSLAERGAGQETQYF. CDR3 nucleotide sequence: TGCGCCAGCAGCTTGGCCGAGCGGGGTGCGGGCCAAGAGACCCAGTACTTC.

V gene TRBV28 combines with J gene TRBJ1-1; 7 nucleotides match TRBD1. V trimming: 3 bases; J trimming: 5 bases; junction bases outside the gene matches: 6. The CDR3 spans 14 residues. Germline CDR1 reads MDHEN; CDR2 reads SYDVKM. The CDR3: CASSFPAGGTEAFF. CDR3 nucleotides: TGTGCCAGCAGTTTTCCCGCAGGGGGTACTGAAGCTTTCTTT.

This clonotype has a count of ten or more. This chain uses TRBV11-3 with TRBJ2-1; D might be TRBD2 (5 bases). Per germline, CDR1 SGHNT and CDR2 YENEEA. V lost 4 bases, J lost 10 bases, and 14 bases lay in between. This CDR3 is built from 13 residues. For the CDR3, the DNA is TGTGCCAGCAGCTCCTCCCTTGGAGGAGAGCAGTTCTTC. It is translated as CASSSSLGGEQFF.

This clonotype counts as medium-sized. The rearrangement uses TRBV11-2 and TRBJ1-6, with D tentatively TRBD1 (5 bases). The V end lost 5 bases, the J end lost 10 bases, and 12 bases lay between the germline ends. CDR1 SGHAT and CDR2 FQNNGV come from the germline V gene. The CDR3 is 13 residues long. The CDR3 sequence is CASSQVQESPLHF. The CDR3 DNA sequence: TGTGCCAGCAGCCAAGTACAGGAATCACCCCTCCACTTT.

This clonotype has a handful of counts. The chain employs TRBV19 and TRBJ1-5; D is ambiguous. The length of the CDR3 is 14 residues. V shed 8 bases and J shed 5 bases, with 16 bases lying between them. CDR1 and CDR2 from the germline V gene are LNHDA and SQIVND (reference sequence). This chain's CDR3 is CASVAGPDDQPQHF. The CDR3 region has the DNA TGTGCCAGTGTTGCCGGACCAGACGATCAGCCCCAGCATTTT.

This clonotype was recorded at least ten times. The rearrangement links TRBV5-1 to TRBJ2-1; 7 nucleotides line up with TRBD2. CDR1 SGHRS and CDR2 YFSETQ come from the germline V gene. V was clipped by 2 bases and J by 3 bases; unmatched bases: 2. The CDR3 contains 14 residues. The CDR3 DNA reads as TGCGCCAGCAGCTTTAGGGACTACTACAATGAGCAGTTCTTC. It is translated as CASSFRDYYNEQFF.

The V gene is TRBV18, the J gene TRBJ2-1; TRBD2 matches at 7 bases. After removal of 2 bases from V and 0 bases from J, the junction contained 1 base not matched to a gene. The CDR3 contains 15 residues. Germline V gene lookup returns CDR1 KGHSH and CDR2 LQKENI. The CDR3 loop is CASSPGTTSYNEQFF. The DNA of the CDR3 is TGTGCCAGCTCACCAGGGACTACCTCCTACAATGAGCAGTTCTTC.